The rows below give T cell receptor beta chains drawn from one sample of a study of blood T cell repertoires in COVID-19. Sequenced by immunoSEQ multiplex PCR; TCRdb stores in-frame clones only, minus some. In the table there are approximately 170,000 clones, 70% to 90% of which are singletons. Sequencing was done on a sample of peripheral blood. These receptors came from a woman at least 80 years old with COVID-19, enrolled during active disease. Each CDR3 is given with its conserved first and last residue. A D gene is named only where the DNA matches it firmly. Clone size is not always given. Where it is, it says once, few, many or a class for expanded clones.

>.|.|TRBJ2-7|TRBV18
CASSQNIQGYEQYF
TGTGCCAGCTCGCAGAACATACAGGGCTACGAGCAGTACTTC
>TRBD2|.|TRBJ2-3|TRBV7-2
CASSLAASGYTQYF
TGTGCCAGCAGCTTAGCGGCTAGCGGCTATACGCAGTATTTT
>TRBD2|.|TRBJ2-3|TRBV27
CASSLRLAGVRDTQYF
TGTGCCAGCAGTTTACGACTAGCGGGAGTAAGAGATACGCAGTATTTT
>.|.|TRBJ1-2|TRBV6-5
CASSLDRLYGYTF
TGTGCCAGCAGCCTGGACAGACTCTATGGCTACACCTTC
>TRBD1|.|TRBJ2-1|TRBV6-2/TRBV6-3
CASSTGTVSYNEQFF
TGTGCCAGCAGTACCGGGACAGTCTCCTACAATGAGCAGTTCTTC
>.|.|TRBJ2-3|TRBV18
CASSPLGGITDTQYF
TGTGCCAGCTCACCCCTTGGGGGGATAACAGATACGCAGTATTTT
>.|many|TRBJ2-7|TRBV6-5
CASSYSVGVRGEQYF
TGTGCCAGCAGTTACTCAGTGGGAGTGCGCGGCGAGCAGTACTTC
>TRBD2|.|TRBJ2-5|TRBV4-1
CASSQGWGGETQYF
TGCGCCAGCAGCCAAGGGTGGGGGGGAGAGACCCAGTACTTC
>TRBD2|.|TRBJ2-3|TRBV7-3
CASSLRGLTAGERDTQYF
TGTGCCAGCAGCTTAAGGGGTCTTACAGCGGGAGAGAGAGATACGCAGTATTTT
>.|.|TRBJ1-2|TRBV7-2
CASSPDMVLGYTF
TGTGCCAGCAGCCCTGACATGGTTTTGGGCTACACCTTC
>TRBD1|.|TRBJ1-1|TRBV27
CASSRQTGWNTEAFF
TGTGCCAGCAGTAGACAGACAGGGTGGAACACTGAAGCTTTCTTT
>.|.|TRBJ1-1|TRBV21-1
CASSKGRGSSGNTEAFF
TGTGCCAGCAGCAAAGGGCGGGGCAGTTCGGGGAACACTGAAGCTTTCTTT
>TRBD2|.|TRBJ2-5|TRBV5-1
CASSLVVVAGIQETQYF
TGCGCCAGCAGCTTGGTAGTGGTAGCGGGCATACAAGAGACCCAGTACTTC
>.|.|TRBJ1-1|TRBV11-2
CASSLDLGRGVTEAFF
TGTGCCAGCAGCTTAGATCTGGGCAGGGGAGTCACTGAAGCTTTCTTT
>.|.|TRBJ1-2|TRBV15
CATSGLQQANYGYTF
TGTGCCACCAGCGGTTTACAGCAAGCTAACTATGGCTACACCTTC
>TRBD1|.|TRBJ1-2|TRBV9
CASSFGQGEGGYTF
TGTGCCAGCAGCTTCGGACAGGGGGAAGGTGGCTACACCTTC
>TRBD1|.|TRBJ2-1|TRBV6-1
CASSEGAGGLSYNEQFF
TGTGCCAGCAGTGAAGGGGCAGGGGGCTTGTCCTACAATGAGCAGTTCTTC
>.|.|TRBJ2-1|TRBV5-4
CASSLAPLDSYNEQFF
TGTGCCAGCAGCTTGGCCCCACTAGACTCCTACAATGAGCAGTTCTTC
>.|.|TRBJ2-5|TRBV24-1
CATRDPRRPFQETQYF
TGTGCCACCAGAGACCCCAGGCGCCCTTTCCAAGAGACCCAGTACTTC
>.|.|TRBJ1-2|TRBV19
CASSFTTGLLGYTF
TGTGCCAGTAGTTTCACGACAGGCTTACTCGGCTACACCTTC
>.|.|TRBJ1-5|TRBV28
CASWGTFNQPQHF
TGTGCCAGCTGGGGCACCTTTAATCAGCCCCAGCATTTT
>.|.|TRBJ2-5|TRBV19
CASSIGTAQETQYF
TGTGCCAGTAGTATAGGGACAGCCCAAGAGACCCAGTACTTC
>.|.|TRBJ2-1|TRBV21-1
CASSKEGGRALSYNEQFF
TGTGCCAGCAGCAAAGAGGGTGGGAGGGCCTTATCCTACAATGAGCAGTTCTTC
>TRBD2|once|TRBJ2-5|TRBV15
CATSRAPTSAGETQYF
TGTGCCACCAGCAGAGCCCCGACTAGCGCGGGGGAGACCCAGTACTTC
>.|.|TRBJ2-7|TRBV6-6
CASSSLGHEQYF
TGTGCCAGCAGTTCACTAGGTCATGAGCAGTACTTC
>.|few|TRBJ1-5|TRBV7-6
CASSLGLGGISQPQHF
TGTGCCAGCAGCTTAGGCTTGGGGGGGATCAGTCAGCCCCAGCATTTT
>TRBD1|.|TRBJ2-7|TRBV29-1
CSVGQGTYEQYF
TGCAGCGTTGGACAGGGGACCTACGAGCAGTACTTC
>.|.|TRBJ1-3|TRBV7-9
CASSLVRAGENTIYF
TGTGCCAGCAGCTTAGTTCGCGCAGGGGAGAACACCATATATTTT
>.|.|TRBJ1-2|TRBV29-1
CSVEGLQSYYTF
TGCAGCGTTGAAGGTCTACAGTCTTACTACACCTTC
>TRBD2|.|TRBJ2-7|TRBV9
CASSAGLASSEQYF
TGTGCCAGCAGCGCCGGACTAGCTTCCTCTGAGCAGTACTTC
>.|.|TRBJ2-2|TRBV5-5
CASSGVGPDTGELFF
TGTGCCAGCAGCGGTGTGGGGCCGGACACCGGGGAGCTGTTTTTT
>TRBD2|few|TRBJ2-3|TRBV24-1
CATSSSREDLVTQYF
TGTGCCACCAGTAGTTCGCGGGAGGACCTAGTTACGCAGTATTTT
>TRBD1|.|TRBJ2-7|TRBV2
CASTDPGQGRDEQYF
TGTGCCAGCACCGATCCGGGACAGGGGAGAGACGAGCAGTACTTC
>.|.|TRBJ1-1|TRBV29-1
CSFGKAGYAEAFF
TGCAGCTTTGGGAAGGCAGGGTATGCTGAAGCTTTCTTT
>.|.|TRBJ2-5|TRBV5-5
CASSLGAGLTQYF
TGTGCCAGCAGCTTGGGGGCAGGGCTGACCCAGTACTTC
>.|.|TRBJ1-6|TRBV2
CASTAGLYNSPLHF
TGTGCCAGCACCGCGGGACTCTATAATTCACCCCTCCACTTT
>.|.|TRBJ2-7|TRBV15
CATSRDSRSSYEQYF
TGTGCCACCAGCAGAGACTCGAGAAGCTCCTACGAGCAGTACTTC
>.|.|TRBJ2-7|TRBV29-1
CSVVFGTQYF
TGCAGCGTTGTCTTCGGGACACAGTACTTC
>TRBD2|.|TRBJ2-7|TRBV15
CAKGGEQYF
TGTGCCAAGGGAGGGGAGCAGTACTTC
>.|.|TRBJ2-7|TRBV7-2
CASSPRGNPYNEQYF
TGTGCCAGCAGCCCTAGGGGGAATCCCTACAACGAGCAGTACTTC
>TRBD1|.|TRBJ2-2|TRBV10-3
CASGQGSGELFF
TGTGCATCGGGACAGGGGTCCGGGGAGCTGTTTTTT
>TRBD1|.|TRBJ1-2|TRBV7-6
CASSLGTGGTYGYTF
TGTGCCAGCAGCTTAGGGACAGGGGGCACCTATGGCTACACCTTC
>.|.|TRBJ2-1|TRBV19
CASSITAVANEQFF
TGTGCCAGTAGTATAACGGCAGTAGCCAATGAGCAGTTCTTC
>.|.|TRBJ1-1|TRBV28
CASRGGGGYTEAFF
TGTGCCAGCAGGGGAGGTGGGGGTTACACTGAAGCTTTCTTT
>.|.|TRBJ2-4|TRBV3-1/TRBV3-2
CASSPTRIKIAKNIQYF
TGTGCCAGCAGCCCGACACGGATAAAGATAGCCAAAAACATTCAGTACTTC
>.|.|TRBJ1-2|TRBV6-4
CASRKGYNYGYTF
TGTGCCAGCAGGAAGGGGTACAACTATGGCTACACCTTC
>.|.|TRBJ2-3|TRBV9
CASSVVAASTDTQYF
TGTGCCAGCAGCGTAGTAGCAGCTAGCACAGATACGCAGTATTTT
>TRBD1|.|TRBJ2-7|TRBV2
CASSNRGNSYEQYF
TGTGCCAGCAGTAACAGGGGGAACTCCTACGAGCAGTACTTC
>.|.|TRBJ1-4|TRBV7-6
CASSLGATNEKLFF
TGTGCCAGCAGCTTAGGAGCAACTAATGAAAAACTGTTTTTT
>.|.|TRBJ1-2|TRBV12-2
CASRLATPGTPLDKHYGYTF
TGTGCAAGTCGCTTAGCGACCCCCGGGACACCCCTCGATAAGCACTATGGCTACACCTTC
>.|.|TRBJ1-2|TRBV6-5
CASRGGNRVGYTF
TGTGCCAGCCGAGGGGGAAACAGGGTTGGCTACACCTTC
>TRBD1|.|TRBJ2-7|TRBV5-1
CASSRPGQGPYEQYF
TGCGCCAGCAGCCGACCCGGACAGGGGCCCTACGAGCAGTACTTC
>.|.|TRBJ1-1|TRBV6-5
CASSLRGGAEAFF
TGTGCCAGCAGCCTCAGGGGAGGGGCTGAAGCTTTCTTT